Listed here are 23 T cell receptor beta chains from one sample, sequenced in a study of memory CD4+ T cells and cytomegalovirus serostatus. Single viable CD3+CD4+CD8-CD45RO+ cells were sorted as the memory CD4+ T cells. TCRdb's table, derived via immunoSEQ multiplex PCR, lists solely in-frame clones and lacks some. Seen here are roughly 45,000 clones, around 82% observed once, and the top ten hold approximately 0.98%. The sequenced material came from memory CD4+ T cells from blood. Receptors originate from an adult in good health and CMV-seronegative.

The chain uses TRBV18 and TRBJ2-5; 9 bases agree with TRBD1. V shed 0 bases and J 5 bases; nucleotides not matched to a gene: 4. Germline values: CDR1 KGHSH, CDR2 LQKENI. The CDR3 totals 15 residues. CDR3 protein: CASSPPGTGLETQYF. The DNA of the CDR3 is TGTGCCAGCTCACCACCGGGGACAGGGTTGGAGACCCAGTACTTC.

CDR3 in DNA: TGTGCCAGCAGCCCAGTGGGGATAAGGGGGGGCAATTCACCCCTCCACTTT. Translated: CASSPVGIRGGNSPLHF. This chain connects TRBV7-2 to TRBJ1-6, with a weak D call TRBD1 (6 bases). The germline gives CDR1 SGHTA, CDR2 FQGNSA. Between the trimmed V and J ends, which lost 5 bases and 7 bases, there was a span of 21 bases. CDR3 length: 17 residues. Using reference TRBV7-2 and TRBJ1-6 for the parts outside the CDR3, the full variable domain is GAGVSQSPSNKVTEKGKDVELRCDPISGHTALYWYRQSLGQGLEFLIYFQGNSAPDKSGLPSDRFSAERTGGSVSTLTIQRTQQEDSAVYLCASSPVGIRGGNSPLHFGNGTRLTVT.

This chain uses TRBV6-1 with TRBJ2-3; TRBD2 agrees at 13 bases. The V gene's germline CDR1 is MNHNS and CDR2 SASEGT. CDR3 length equals 17 residues. V lost 4 bases to trimming and J lost 4 bases; unmatched junction nucleotides: 8. In nucleotides, the CDR3 is TGTGCCAGCAGTGGCGGACGGACTAGCGGGGGTGCAGATACGCAGTATTTT. Its protein is CASSGGRTSGGADTQYF.

The rearrangement links TRBV5-8 to TRBJ1-1; weak D call: TRBD1 (5 bases). Germline loops: CDR1 SGHTS, CDR2 YDEGEE. The V and J ends lost 0 bases and 3 bases respectively, with 9 bases between them. The CDR3 runs to 14 residues. In nucleotides, the CDR3 is TGTGCCAGCAGCTTGGTAGGGGTTGACACTGAAGCTTTCTTT. Its translation is CASSLVGVDTEAFF.

The chain recombines TRBV30 with TRBJ2-2; either TRBD1 or TRBD2 may supply D (6 bases each). Germline V gene data show CDR1 as GTSNPN and CDR2 as SVGIG (reference sequence). Trimming took 3 bases from V and 9 from J, leaving 17 bases between them. This CDR3 region has 14 residues. DNA of the CDR3: TGTGCCTGGAGCCTGGGGTCGGGGGCTCGGGAGCTGTTTTTT. Protein: CAWSLGSGARELFF.

The chain couples TRBV7-2 to TRBJ1-1; 10 bases are a match to TRBD1. Germline V gives CDR1 SGHTA, CDR2 FQGNSA. The J segment lost 6 bases and the V segment lost 4 bases, leaving 8 bases of the junction unmatched. The CDR3 runs 15 residues. CDR3 nucleotide sequence: TGTGCCAGCAGCTCGGTGGGACAGGGGTGGGCTGAAGCTTTCTTT. Amino acids: CASSSVGQGWAEAFF.

This clone was counted between two and nine times. The CDR3 DNA follows: TGTGCCAGCTCACCATTTCGGGGCCAAGAGACCCAGTACTTC. Translated, it gives CASSPFRGQETQYF. The rearrangement links TRBV18 to TRBJ2-5, with a possible D match to TRBD2 (5 bases). CDR3 length: 14 residues. Germline CDR1 is KGHSH and CDR2 is LQKENI. Between the trimmed V and J ends, which lost 2 bases and 1 base, there was a span of 8 bases.

V usage is TRBV7-2 and J usage is TRBJ2-7; the match to TRBD2 covers 13 bases. V was clipped by 1 base and J by 2 bases; unmatched bases: 2. The CDR3 is made up of 16 amino acids. The germline V gene has CDR1 SGHTA and CDR2 FQGNSA. CDR3 coding DNA: TGTGCCAGCAGCTTAGAAGGGACTAGCGGGGCCTACGAGCAGTACTTC. Amino acids: CASSLEGTSGAYEQYF. The full variable domain, completed using reference TRBV7-2 and TRBJ2-7, is GAGVSQSPSNKVTEKGKDVELRCDPISGHTALYWYRQSLGQGLEFLIYFQGNSAPDKSGLPSDRFSAERTGGSVSTLTIQRTQQEDSAVYLCASSLEGTSGAYEQYFGPGTRLTVT.

The rearrangement links TRBV6-5 to TRBJ1-4; D gene ambiguous. Germline V gene sequence: CDR1 MNHEY, CDR2 SVGAGI. CDR3 length: 15 residues. The ends were cut back, 0 bases at V and 2 bases at J, with 7 bases in the middle. The chain's CDR3 is CASSYSQGTNEKLFF. For the CDR3, the DNA is TGTGCCAGCAGTTACTCACAAGGGACTAATGAAAAACTGTTTTTT.

The chain uses TRBV18 and TRBJ1-1, with D hard to call. Between the trimmed V and J ends, which lost 2 bases and 2 bases, there was a span of 9 bases. The CDR3 length is 14 residues. Germline CDR1 KGHSH, CDR2 LQKENI. As DNA, the CDR3 is TGTGCCAGCTCACCAGTCAGAAAAAACACTGAAGCTTTCTTT. Translated, it gives CASSPVRKNTEAFF.

The rearrangement uses TRBV28 and TRBJ1-2; TRBD1 agrees at 8 bases. Per germline, CDR1 MDHEN and CDR2 SYDVKM. V lost 5 bases and J lost 6; bases outside the gene matches: 8. The CDR3 is 14 residues long. CDR3 nucleotide sequence: TGTGCCAGCAGTCAATTCGACAGGGGCCATGGCTACACCTTC. Encoded protein: CASSQFDRGHGYTF.

V usage is TRBV15 and J usage is TRBJ2-3, with D unclear. Per germline, CDR1 LNHNV and CDR2 YYDKDF (reference sequence). Between the trimmed V and J ends, which lost 3 bases and 1 base, there was a span of 14 bases. CDR3 length equals 16 residues. DNA for the CDR3: TGTGCCACCAGCAGGGACCAATATCGGGGCACAGATACGCAGTATTTT. This encodes CATSRDQYRGTDTQYF.

The V and J genes are TRBV9 and TRBJ1-1; perhaps TRBD1 as D (5 bases). The CDR3 runs to 15 residues. The ends were cut back, 3 bases at V and 1 base at J, with 13 bases in the middle. Germline lookup yields CDR1 SGDLS and CDR2 YYNGEE. CDR3 amino acids: CASSARSRGNTEAFF. CDR3 sequence (DNA): TGTGCCAGCAGCGCCCGCAGTAGGGGGAACACTGAAGCTTTCTTT.

CDR3 nucleotides: TGTGCCAGCAGTTTTTCGACCACCCAAAACATTCAGTACTTC. Amino acid sequence: CASSFSTTQNIQYF. The chain employs TRBV28 and TRBJ2-4, with D hard to call. With 3 bases removed from V and 5 bases from J, the gap between germline ends came to 11 bases. This CDR3 contains 14 residues. CDR1 and CDR2 from the germline V gene are MDHEN and SYDVKM.

The rearrangement joins TRBV6-5 to TRBJ2-1; the match to TRBD2 covers 15 bases. From germline, CDR1 is MNHEY and CDR2 SVGAGI. CDR3 length: 15 residues. Losses at the gene ends were 6 bases for V and 10 bases for J; bases not matched to a gene: 7. CDR3 bases: TGTGCCAGCAGACCCGGACTAGCGGGGGGGCGAGAGCAGTTCTTC. This codes for CASRPGLAGGREQFF.

This chain joins TRBV6-1 and TRBJ2-7, with 7 bases matching TRBD1. After removal of 6 bases from V and 3 bases from J, the junction contained 2 bases not matched to a gene. The V gene's germline CDR1 is MNHNS and CDR2 SASEGT. This CDR3 spans 12 amino acids. CDR3 in DNA: TGTGCCAGCAGGACAGGGAGCTACGAGCAGTACTTC. Protein sequence: CASRTGSYEQYF.

CDR3 sequence (DNA): TGTGCCAGCAGCCCCCGGAAGGAAGCCTGGGGGACTGAAGCTTTCTTT. Translating gives CASSPRKEAWGTEAFF. This sequence joins TRBV7-9 and TRBJ1-1; D is perhaps TRBD1 (5 bases). V lost 5 bases and J lost 5, with 21 bases in between. The CDR3 is made up of 16 amino acids. The V gene's germline CDR1 is SEHNR and CDR2 FQNEAQ (reference sequence).

This clone has a handful of counts. The chain combines TRBV2 with TRBJ2-7, with D perhaps matching TRBD2 (5 bases). The CDR3 length is 11 residues. V lost 4 bases to trimming and J lost 7 bases, with 8 bases between them. Germline V lookup: CDR1 SNHLY, CDR2 FYNNEI. The CDR3 DNA follows: TGTGCCAGCAGTGTTTGGGAGGAGCAGTACTTC. This gives the protein CASSVWEEQYF.

This clone was counted only a few times. V and J are TRBV2 and TRBJ1-2, with D possibly matching TRBD1 (6 bases). The CDR3 is 13 amino acids. Germline V lookup: CDR1 SNHLY, CDR2 FYNNEI. V was clipped by 4 bases and J by 5 bases, with 11 bases between them. The CDR3 nucleotides are TGTGCCAGCAGTGTAGCACAGGGTTATGGCTACACCTTC. It specifies CASSVAQGYGYTF.

This chain links TRBV11-1 with TRBJ1-5; D call uncertain. The CDR3 covers 14 residues. Between the trimmed V and J ends, which lost 4 bases and 8 bases, there was a span of 15 bases. CDR1 and CDR2 from the germline V gene are SGHAT and FQDESV (reference sequence). The CDR3 DNA reads as TGTGCCAGCAGCTCTACGGTCTCTCTCAAGCCCCAGCATTTT. This encodes CASSSTVSLKPQHF. Full variable domain (outside the CDR3, taken from reference TRBV11-1 and TRBJ1-5): EAEVAQSPRYKITEKSQAVAFWCDPISGHATLYWYRQILGQGPELLVQFQDESVVDDSQLPKDRFSAERLKGVDSTLKIQPAELGDSAMYLCASSSTVSLKPQHFGDGTRLSIL.

The gene calls are TRBV7-6 and TRBJ1-1; 9 positions match TRBD1. CDR1 SGHVS and CDR2 FNYEAQ come from the germline V gene. CDR3 length equals 14 residues. J gave up 3 bases and V 4 bases, and 3 bases lay outside the gene matches. CDR3 DNA sequence: TGTGCCAGCAGCTCCAGACAGGGGGACACTGAAGCTTTCTTT. It translates to CASSSRQGDTEAFF. Supplemented by reference TRBV7-6 and TRBJ1-1, the full variable domain reads GAGVSQSPRYKVTKRGQDVALRCDPISGHVSLYWYRQALGQGPEFLTYFNYEAQQDKSGLPNDRFSAERPEGSISTLTIQRTEQRDSAMYRCASSSRQGDTEAFFGQGTRLTVV.

This clone has more than one count but fewer than ten. This chain links TRBV6-1 with TRBJ1-5; TRBD1 might be the D (6 bases). Trimming removed 0 bases from V and 3 bases from J, with 9 bases in between. The CDR3 has 15 residues. Germline V CDR1 and CDR2: MNHNS, SASEGT. The CDR3 reads CASSEAAGVNQPQHF. The CDR3 nucleotides read TGTGCCAGCAGTGAAGCGGCAGGGGTCAATCAGCCCCAGCATTTT.

This rearrangement joins TRBV7-9 to TRBJ1-2, with a tentative D call TRBD1 (5 bases). The V end was cut by 2 bases, the J end by 4 bases, with 11 bases between. The CDR3 is 14 amino acids. CDR1 is SEHNR, CDR2 FQNEAQ, per germline (reference sequence). The CDR3 sequence: CASSLIEGSYGYTF. CDR3 DNA sequence: TGTGCCAGCAGCTTAATTGAGGGGAGCTATGGCTACACCTTC.